Listed below are T cell receptor beta chains from one sample, sequenced in a study of radiotherapy plus CTLA-4 blockade in lung cancer. The method was immunoSEQ multiplex PCR; TCRdb's version includes in-frame clones alone and lacks a portion of them. The sample consists of about 19,000 clones, 86% of them appearing once. The source material was peripheral blood, sampled from a patient treated with radiotherapy plus ipilimumab. These receptors originate from a human donor with non-small cell lung cancer whose response to radiotherapy plus ipilimumab could not be evaluated. The CDR3 runs from the conserved cysteine through the conserved F or W. The D gene is left open where the match is weak. Only part of the rows carry a size: once, few, many, or a class if the clone is expanded.

>NA|TRBV7-9|TRBD2|TRBJ2-5
CASSRRIAGEKETQYF
TGTGCCAGCAGCCGCCGAATAGCGGGGGAAAAAGAGACCCAGTACTTC
>NA|TRBV5-6|NA|TRBJ2-5
CASSRGSQETQYF
TGTGCCAGCAGCCGGGGTTCTCAAGAGACCCAGTACTTC
>NA|TRBV29-1|NA|TRBJ1-2
CSVYSAYGYTF
TGCAGCGTTTACAGTGCCTATGGCTACACCTTC
>once|TRBV6-5|TRBD1|TRBJ1-1
CASSREGQTNTEAFF
TGTGCCAGCAGTAGAGAGGGACAGACGAACACTGAAGCTTTCTTT
>NA|TRBV19|TRBD2|TRBJ2-4
CASSIRREKNIQYF
TGTGCCAGTAGTATAAGGCGGGAGAAAAACATTCAGTACTTC
>NA|TRBV11-3|TRBD1|TRBJ1-5
CASGRDRGLRKPQHF
TGTGCCAGTGGGAGGGACAGGGGGCTGAGGAAGCCCCAGCATTTT
>NA|TRBV19|NA|TRBJ1-6
CASSISSPQFAGGSPLHF
TGTGCCAGTAGTATCTCTTCCCCCCAGTTCGCCGGGGGTTCACCCCTCCACTTT
>NA|TRBV7-2|NA|TRBJ1-5
CASSSFNQPQHF
TGTGCCAGCAGCTCGTTTAATCAGCCCCAGCATTTT
>few|TRBV5-6|NA|TRBJ1-1
CASSWRGGKGNTEAFF
TGTGCCAGCAGCTGGAGGGGCGGCAAAGGGAACACTGAAGCTTTCTTT
>NA|TRBV6-6|NA|TRBJ2-7
CASSLAGSHEQYF
TGTGCCAGCAGTTTGGCGGGGAGCCACGAGCAGTACTTC
>few|TRBV19|TRBD1|TRBJ2-1
CASNKGTVSSYNEQFF
TGTGCCAGTAATAAGGGGACAGTGAGCTCCTACAATGAGCAGTTCTTC
>NA|TRBV28|NA|TRBJ2-7
CASRPSERSYEQYF
TGTGCCAGCAGACCCTCTGAGCGGTCCTACGAGCAGTACTTC
>NA|TRBV5-6|NA|TRBJ2-4
CASSSWVFRELAKNIQYF
TGTGCCAGCAGCTCGTGGGTCTTCCGGGAATTAGCCAAAAACATTCAGTACTTC
>NA|TRBV5-1|NA|TRBJ1-6
CASSLEPSSGSPLHF
TGCGCCAGCAGCTTGGAGCCCTCGAGTGGTTCACCCCTCCACTTT
>NA|TRBV5-4|NA|TRBJ1-1
CASSLDGGNTEAFF
TGTGCCAGCAGCTTGGACGGGGGGAACACTGAAGCTTTCTTT
>NA|TRBV2|TRBD2|TRBJ2-5
CASSASGGQYF
TGTGCCAGCAGTGCCAGCGGGGGGCAGTACTTC
>NA|TRBV4-3|TRBD1|TRBJ2-3
CASSQVRGSGLDTQYF
TGCGCCAGCAGCCAAGTCAGGGGGTCAGGTTTAGATACGCAGTATTTT
>NA|TRBV2|NA|TRBJ1-2
CASSVESYYGYTF
TGTGCCAGCAGTGTTGAGAGTTACTATGGCTACACCTTC
>NA|TRBV7-6|NA|TRBJ1-2
CASSPGGWGCTF
TGTGCCAGCAGCCCCGGGGGTTGGGGCTGCACCTTC
>NA|TRBV29-1|TRBD1|TRBJ2-1
CSGRGTDRNEQFF
TGCAGCGGGCGAGGGACAGACCGCAATGAGCAGTTCTTC
>NA|TRBV18|TRBD1|TRBJ2-1
CASSPGDRRNEQFF
TGTGCCAGCTCACCGGGGGACAGACGCAATGAGCAGTTCTTC
>NA|TRBV16|TRBD1|TRBJ2-1
CASSQSGTGGSNEQFF
TGTGCCAGCAGCCAATCTGGGACAGGGGGGAGCAATGAGCAGTTCTTC
>NA|TRBV11-2|NA|TRBJ1-1
CASSSTGLGTEAFF
TGTGCCAGCAGCTCTACAGGGTTGGGCACTGAAGCTTTCTTT
>NA|TRBV28|TRBD2|TRBJ2-3
CASSFPGRDTQYF
TGTGCCAGCAGTTTTCCCGGGAGGGATACGCAGTATTTT
>NA|TRBV15|NA|TRBJ1-3
CATSLFQGTGNTIYF
TGTGCCACCAGCCTTTTTCAGGGAACGGGAAACACCATATATTTT
>NA|TRBV20-1|NA|TRBJ2-1
CSARGGYEQFF
TGCAGTGCCAGGGGAGGGTATGAGCAGTTCTTC
>NA|TRBV6-6|TRBD1|TRBJ2-2
CASRDRGHTGELFF
TGTGCCAGCAGGGACAGGGGGCACACCGGGGAGCTGTTTTTT
>NA|TRBV28|TRBD2|TRBJ2-5
CASSPGGVAGGRQYF
TGTGCCAGCAGCCCCGGTGGGGTAGCGGGAGGCCGCCAGTACTTC
>NA|TRBV5-4|TRBD2|TRBJ2-3
CASSLAGTSGADTQYF
TGTGCCAGCAGCTTAGCCGGGACTAGCGGGGCGGATACGCAGTATTTT
>once|TRBV6-1|TRBD2|TRBJ2-3
CASRVSGSGTDTQYF
TGTGCCAGCAGGGTTAGCGGGAGCGGCACAGATACGCAGTATTTT
>NA|TRBV7-3|TRBD2|TRBJ2-3
CASSSTSGGDTQYF
TGTGCCAGCAGCTCCACTAGCGGCGGAGATACGCAGTATTTT
>once|TRBV10-3|NA|TRBJ2-2
CAISGAVGELFF
TGTGCCATCAGTGGAGCGGTCGGGGAGCTGTTTTTT
>once|TRBV19|NA|TRBJ2-3
CASSTGPSTDTQYF
TGTGCCAGTAGTACCGGTCCTAGCACAGATACGCAGTATTTT
>NA|TRBV18|NA|TRBJ1-5
CASSPAGGNQPQHF
TGTGCCAGCTCACCGGCGGGTGGCAATCAGCCCCAGCATTTT
>NA|TRBV5-1|TRBD2|TRBJ2-5
CASSMGLAGGRNQETQYF
TGCGCCAGCAGCATGGGACTAGCGGGGGGGCGAAACCAAGAGACCCAGTACTTC
>once|TRBV10-1|TRBD1|TRBJ2-5
CASGAGGYGETQYF
TGCGCCAGCGGGGCAGGGGGCTACGGAGAGACCCAGTACTTC
>medium-sized|TRBV6-6|TRBD2|TRBJ2-7
CASSSTGTNSYEQYF
TGTGCCAGCAGTTCCACCGGGACTAACTCCTACGAGCAGTACTTC
>NA|TRBV13|NA|TRBJ2-5
CASSLQGQVTQYF
TGTGCCAGCAGCTTGCAGGGGCAGGTTACCCAGTACTTC
>NA|TRBV6-1|NA|TRBJ2-7
CASVYGLYEQYF
TGTGCCAGCGTATACGGTCTATACGAGCAGTACTTC
>NA|TRBV5-3|NA|TRBJ1-5
CARSGAGGDSSQPQHF
TGTGCCAGAAGCGGGGCGGGGGGAGACTCGAGTCAGCCCCAGCATTTT
>NA|TRBV28|NA|TRBJ1-1
CASSWDTNTEAFF
TGTGCCAGCAGTTGGGACACGAACACTGAAGCTTTCTTT
>NA|TRBV2|TRBD1|TRBJ1-1
CASTLLGQGSNEAFF
TGTGCCAGCACCCTTTTGGGACAGGGAAGTAACGAAGCTTTCTTT